One and the same sample provided the 29 T cell receptor beta chains below, sequenced in a study of early T cells in non-severe SARS-CoV-2 infection. MiXCR, applied by TCRdb to the 5' RACE reads, yields one record per CDR3 protein. This sample has approximately 50,000 distinct CDR3 sequences, with 8% to 10% found just once. The sequenced material came from whole blood. The receptor set was obtained from an adult who was a healthcare worker with PCR-confirmed SARS-CoV-2 infection or an uninfected control (not recorded which).

The chain couples TRBV4-1 to TRBJ2-7; 13 nucleotides match TRBD2. After removal of 5 bases from V and 5 bases from J, the junction contained 6 bases not matched to a gene. The CDR3 has 15 residues. Per germline, CDR1 MGHRA and CDR2 YSYEKL. The CDR3 nucleotides are TGCGCCAGCAGCTCCCAACTAGCGGGAGGGAACGAGCAGTACTTC. Its protein product is CASSSQLAGGNEQYF.

This clonotype appeared many times. The chain uses TRBV5-6 and TRBJ1-6, with 8 bases aligning to TRBD1. The CDR3 has 14 amino acids. Germline-derived CDR1 and CDR2 are SGHDT and YYEEEE. V shed 6 bases and J 10 bases; nucleotides not matched to a gene: 9. CDR3 bases: TGTGCCAGCACCTCCCAGGGGGCGAAATCACCCCTCCACTTT. Translated, it gives CASTSQGAKSPLHF.

This clonotype was counted ten times or more. The genes are TRBV6-6 and TRBJ2-1; 12 bases agree with TRBD2. The CDR3 contains 15 residues. Germline CDR1 MNHNY, CDR2 SVGAGI (reference sequence). Losses at the gene ends were 2 bases for V and 9 bases for J; bases not matched to a gene: 5. CDR3 in DNA: TGTGCCAGCAGTTACCTTACTAGCGGGGGGAGTGAGCAGTTCTTC. Residues: CASSYLTSGGSEQFF.

This clonotype was detected a few times. The chain recombines TRBV4-2 with TRBJ2-1; D may correspond to TRBD1 or TRBD2 (5 bases each). Germline CDR1 is LGHNA and CDR2 is YNFKEQ. This CDR3 has 17 amino acids. The ends were cut back, 0 bases at V and 3 bases at J, with 15 bases in the middle. The CDR3 bases are TGTGCCAGCAGCCAAGATAGTGGGGGTTACAACTACAATGAGCAGTTCTTC. This gives the protein CASSQDSGGYNYNEQFF.

The rearrangement joins TRBV12-3 or TRBV12-4 to TRBJ2-2; D is unclear. CDR3 length: 11 residues. The V end lost 8 bases, the J end lost 7 bases, and 8 bases lay between the germline ends. CDR3 in amino acids: CASGRSGELFF. CDR3 nucleotides: TGTGCCAGCGGTAGGAGCGGGGAGCTGTTTTTT.

The chain employs TRBV10-2 and TRBJ2-5; 9 bases map to TRBD1. This CDR3 spans 18 amino acids. V shed 0 bases, J shed 2 bases, and the junction held 10 bases outside the gene matches. CDR1 and CDR2 (germline): WSHSY, SAAADI. For the CDR3, the DNA is TGCGCCAGCAGTGAGTCGAGTGGCTGGACAGGGGTTCAAGAGACCCAGTACTTC. Protein sequence: CASSESSGWTGVQETQYF.

This clonotype was recorded many times. The rearrangement links TRBV6-5 to TRBJ2-6; D may be TRBD1 or TRBD2 (5 bases each). The germline V gene encodes CDR1 MNHEY and CDR2 SVGAGI. V lost 2 bases, J lost 0 bases, and 11 bases lay in between. The CDR3 sequence is 17 residues long. The CDR3 coding sequence is TGTGCCAGCAGTTACGTCAGGGCGGGCTCTGGGGCCAACGTCCTGACTTTC. This encodes CASSYVRAGSGANVLTF.

This clonotype was seen a few times. The chain combines TRBV2 with TRBJ1-2; D is undetermined. Germline V lookup: CDR1 SNHLY, CDR2 FYNNEI. The CDR3 has 14 amino acids. Trimming took off 6 bases at V and 8 bases at J, with 19 bases between the two ends. This CDR3 reads CASRATALGQGYTF. CDR3 in DNA: TGTGCCAGCAGGGCAACGGCTCTTGGTCAAGGCTACACCTTC.

This rearrangement joins TRBV6-5 to TRBJ2-3; TRBD1 is a possible D gene (6 bases). V lost 6 bases and J 0 bases, leaving 19 bases between the germline ends. Germline lookup yields CDR1 MNHEY and CDR2 SVGAGI. This CDR3 comprises 17 residues. As DNA, the CDR3 is TGTGCCAGCAGCTTAAAATCCAGGGGACCGAGCACAGATACGCAGTATTTT. Translating it yields CASSLKSRGPSTDTQYF.

This clonotype was counted a few times. The V and J genes are TRBV7-2 and TRBJ1-6; D unresolved. The CDR3 length is 13 residues. CDR1 SGHTA and CDR2 FQGNSA come from the germline V gene. V was pared by 3 bases and J by 8 bases, with 8 bases between. The CDR3, as DNA: TGTGCCAGCAGCTTGGCCTCCGATTCACCCCTCCACTTT. This codes for CASSLASDSPLHF.

This clonotype has a handful of counts. The chain has TRBV20-1 and TRBJ2-3; D gene unclear. The CDR3 has 12 residues. Germline values: CDR1 DFQATT, CDR2 SNEGSKA (reference sequence). Between the trimmed V and J ends, which lost 7 bases and 7 bases, there was a span of 15 bases. The CDR3 coding sequence is TGCAGTGTCCCTACCCGAGGCAATACGCAGTATTTT. Translation: CSVPTRGNTQYF.

The sample holds a few counts of this clonotype. The rearrangement uses TRBV7-6 and TRBJ2-2; no reliable D call. This CDR3 spans 16 amino acids. Germline CDR1 and CDR2: SGHVS and FNYEAQ. V lost 0 bases, J lost 0 bases, and 8 bases lay in between. CDR3 in amino acids: CASSLAAETNTGELFF. The CDR3 coding sequence is TGTGCCAGCAGCTTAGCGGCGGAAACGAACACCGGGGAGCTGTTTTTT.

By frequency in the sample, this clonotype is large (0.1 to 1%). The gene calls are TRBV2 and TRBJ2-6; D perhaps matches TRBD1 (6 bases). The V gene lost 11 bases and the J gene lost 4 bases, with 18 bases spanning the gap. This CDR3 is 15 amino acids long. CDR1 is SNHLY, CDR2 FYNNEI, per germline. CDR3 sequence (DNA): TGTGCCTTAGGGGGTACGGGGCCAGGGGCCAACGTCCTGACTTTC. Encoded protein: CALGGTGPGANVLTF.

This clonotype was seen repeatedly, ten times or more. J is TRBJ1-1 and V is TRBV10-2, with D possibly matching TRBD1 (6 bases). In germline, CDR1 is WSHSY, CDR2 SAAADI. CDR3 length: 12 residues. Trimming took 6 bases from V and 2 from J, leaving 7 bases between them. The CDR3 nucleotides are TGCGCCAGCAGACAGGGAAACACTGAAGCTTTCTTT. Translation: CASRQGNTEAFF.

In this sample, this clonotype turned up a few times. This chain connects TRBV10-3 to TRBJ2-7; 8 bases are a match to TRBD2. Germline trimming cut 2 bases from V and 2 bases from J; bases unmatched to any gene: 5. Per the germline V gene, CDR1 is ENHRY and CDR2 is SYGVKD. There are 15 residues in the CDR3. The CDR3 nucleotides are TGTGCCATCAGTGAGCCCCTAGCGGGCGCCTACGAGCAGTACTTC. It encodes CAISEPLAGAYEQYF.

The chain joins TRBV13 to TRBJ2-5; possibly TRBD1 for D (5 bases). Germline loops: CDR1 PRHDT, CDR2 FYEKMQ (reference sequence). The CDR3 loop spans 13 amino acids. Trimming pared 6 bases from V and 3 bases from J, leaving 11 bases between. CDR3 bases: TGTGCCAGCAGGCCCCCAGGGAAAGAGACCCAGTACTTC. Protein product: CASRPPGKETQYF.

This clonotype was seen a handful of times. The chain uses TRBV28 and TRBJ2-2; TRBD2 matches 8 bases. V was clipped by 1 base and J by 2 bases; unmatched bases: 6. CDR3 length: 17 residues. Looked up from germline, CDR1 is MDHEN and CDR2 is SYDVKM. CDR3 amino acids: CASSLFLSGSNTGELFF. CDR3 sequence (DNA): TGTGCCAGCAGTTTATTTTTGAGCGGGAGCAACACCGGGGAGCTGTTTTTT.

The sample holds many counts of this clonotype. This chain joins TRBV10-3 and TRBJ2-6; the D call may be TRBD1 or TRBD2 (5 bases each). The CDR3 has 14 amino acids. Looked up from germline, CDR1 is ENHRY and CDR2 is SYGVKD. Trimming took off 9 bases at V and 1 base at J, with 10 bases between the two ends. CDR3 protein: CAIGEGSGANVLTF. The CDR3 nucleotides read TGTGCCATTGGCGAGGGGTCTGGGGCCAACGTCCTGACTTTC.

This clonotype was found many times. The gene calls are TRBV3-1 and TRBJ1-2, with D perhaps TRBD1 (6 bases). CDR3 length: 15 amino acids. Germline V lookup: CDR1 LGHDT, CDR2 YNNKEL (reference sequence). Trimming cost V 7 bases and J 2 bases, with 17 bases left between them. For the CDR3, the DNA is TGTGCCAGCACTCCCGGGCCTCAGGGGAACTATGGCTACACCTTC. Translated, it gives CASTPGPQGNYGYTF.

The chain carries TRBV18 and TRBJ2-2, with D perhaps matching TRBD1 (6 bases). Trimming took off 4 bases at V and 0 bases at J, with 9 bases between the two ends. This CDR3 region has 15 residues. CDR1 and CDR2 (germline): KGHSH, LQKENI. The CDR3 region is CASSRDTSNTGELFF. The CDR3 region has the DNA TGTGCCAGCTCACGGGACACTTCGAACACCGGGGAGCTGTTTTTT.

The chain combines TRBV29-1 with TRBJ2-7; D is unclear. The germline V gene has CDR1 SQVTM and CDR2 ANQGSEA. There are 12 residues in the CDR3. V lost 2 bases, J lost 0 bases, and 5 bases lay in between. As DNA, the CDR3 is TGCAGCGTTGAACTTTTCTCCTACGAGCAGTACTTC. Its protein product is CSVELFSYEQYF.

The chain uses TRBV7-9 and TRBJ1-1; a weak D match, TRBD1 (6 bases). The ends were cut back, 5 bases at V and 6 bases at J, with 10 bases in the middle. This CDR3 is 12 amino acids long. Germline loops: CDR1 SEHNR, CDR2 FQNEAQ (reference sequence). Here the CDR3 DNA reads TGTGCCAGCAGCCAGGGGTGGGCTGAAGCTTTCTTT. This encodes CASSQGWAEAFF.

This clonotype came up a few times. An end of the junction does not agree with germline; a read error may underlie this. This sequence joins TRBV3-1 and TRBJ2-1; possible D gene TRBD2, 6 bases. The CDR3 runs 16 residues. The germline V gene has CDR1 LGHDT and CDR2 YNNKEL (reference sequence). The CDR3 region has the DNA TGTGCCAGCAGGGGATCGCGGGACTCCGCCTACAATGAGCAGATCTTC. Its translation is CASRGSRDSAYNEQIF.

This clonotype was detected many times. The rearrangement joins TRBV13 to TRBJ2-7; no clear D. The V and J ends lost 5 bases and 0 bases respectively, with 8 bases between them. Germline V CDR1 and CDR2: PRHDT, FYEKMQ (reference sequence). This CDR3 has 13 amino acids. CDR3 region: CASSASGSYEQYF. CDR3 sequence (DNA): TGTGCCAGCAGCGCCTCCGGCTCCTACGAGCAGTACTTC.

This clonotype was counted only a few times. This rearrangement joins TRBV5-6 to TRBJ1-2; a possible D gene is TRBD1 (6 bases). With 6 bases removed from V and 5 bases from J, the gap between germline ends came to 20 bases. The CDR3 has 15 residues. CDR1 is SGHDT and CDR2 is YYEEEE in the germline V gene. In nucleotides, the CDR3 is TGTGCCAGCACCGAATTGACAGGAACTCCTTATGGCTACACCTTC. This translates into CASTELTGTPYGYTF.

This clonotype came up a few times. This rearrangement joins TRBV12-3 or TRBV12-4 to TRBJ1-3; no definite D call. V lost 7 bases and J lost 1, with 8 bases in between. The length of the CDR3 is 13 residues. The CDR3 is CASKFGSGNTIYF. DNA for the CDR3: TGTGCCAGCAAATTTGGTTCTGGAAACACCATATATTTT.

The rearrangement links TRBV19 to TRBJ1-5, with a weak D call TRBD1 (6 bases). CDR3 length equals 19 residues. The V and J ends lost 5 bases and 0 bases respectively, with 23 bases between them. Germline values: CDR1 LNHDA, CDR2 SQIVND (reference sequence). CDR3 protein: CASSPGGRGIPYSNQPQHF. In DNA, the CDR3 is TGTGCCAGTAGTCCGGGGGGGCGCGGAATCCCCTATAGCAATCAGCCCCAGCATTTT.

The chain has TRBV11-2 and TRBJ2-3, with 14 bases that match TRBD2. From germline, CDR1 is SGHAT and CDR2 FQNNGV. V dropped 4 bases and J dropped 0; count of bases not matched to a gene: 6. The CDR3 consists of 18 residues. The CDR3 sequence is CASSSGLAGGSSTDTQYF. The CDR3 region has the DNA TGTGCCAGCAGCTCCGGACTAGCGGGGGGCTCTAGCACAGATACGCAGTATTTT.

This clonotype was detected only a few times. This rearrangement joins TRBV11-2 to TRBJ1-1; TRBD1 matches at 7 bases. This CDR3 is 14 amino acids long. The germline V gene encodes CDR1 SGHAT and CDR2 FQNNGV. The ends lost 4 bases at V and 0 bases at J; junction bases unmatched: 2. The CDR3 DNA follows: TGTGCCAGCAGCTGGGACAGCATGAACACTGAAGCTTTCTTT. Protein product: CASSWDSMNTEAFF.